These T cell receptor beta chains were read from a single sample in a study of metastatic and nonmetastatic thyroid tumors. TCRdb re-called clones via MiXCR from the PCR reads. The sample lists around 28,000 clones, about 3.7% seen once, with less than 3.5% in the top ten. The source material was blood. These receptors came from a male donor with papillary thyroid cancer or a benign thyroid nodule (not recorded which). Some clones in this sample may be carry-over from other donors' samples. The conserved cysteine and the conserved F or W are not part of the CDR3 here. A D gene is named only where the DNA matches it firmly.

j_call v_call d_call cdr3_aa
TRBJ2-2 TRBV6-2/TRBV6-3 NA ASKVVVANTGELF
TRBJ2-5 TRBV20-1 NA SAREGGQETQY
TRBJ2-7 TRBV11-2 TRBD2 ASSLGTSGTYEQY
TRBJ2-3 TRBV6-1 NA ASTTRVRQETQY
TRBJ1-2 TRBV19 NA ASSIFSYGYT
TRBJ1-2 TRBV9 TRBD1 ASSPGTVFGYT
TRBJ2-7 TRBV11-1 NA ASSFSAIYEQY
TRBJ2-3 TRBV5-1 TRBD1 ASSAQRGPTDTQY
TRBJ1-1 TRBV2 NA ASSDQGRGTEAF
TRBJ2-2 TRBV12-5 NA ASGLYRANTGELF
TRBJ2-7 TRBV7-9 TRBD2 ASSLAGGYEQY
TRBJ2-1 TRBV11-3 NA ASSSRGEYNEQF
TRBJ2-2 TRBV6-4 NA ASSDQAGSTGELF
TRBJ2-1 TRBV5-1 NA ASSLEAVYNEQF
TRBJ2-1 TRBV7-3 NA ASSLIHNNEQF
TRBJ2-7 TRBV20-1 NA SARDMLGYEQY
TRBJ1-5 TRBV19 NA ATRRRVGTANQPQH
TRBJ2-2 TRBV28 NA ACNPDGVTGELF
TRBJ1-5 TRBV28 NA ASSRLEYPQPQH
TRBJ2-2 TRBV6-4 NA ASSETYTGELF
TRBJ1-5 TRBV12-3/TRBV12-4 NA ASSLAGRQPQH
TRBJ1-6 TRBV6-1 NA ASSDRFRSSYNSPLH
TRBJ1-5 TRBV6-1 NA ASRYREGNQPQH
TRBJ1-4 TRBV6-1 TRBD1 ASSAAGTGKEKLF
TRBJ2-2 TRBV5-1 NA ASSSRHVNTGELF
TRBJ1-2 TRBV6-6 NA ASSYSSTVGGYT
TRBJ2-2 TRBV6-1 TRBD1 ASSAETGSTGELF
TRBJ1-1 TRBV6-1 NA ASASIPSGVGGNTEAF
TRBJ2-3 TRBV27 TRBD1 ASLFGGTGGRDTQY
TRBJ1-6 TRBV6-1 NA ASSEYGRTNNSPLH
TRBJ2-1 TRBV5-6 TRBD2 ASSFRASGTNNEQF
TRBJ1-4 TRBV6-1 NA ASRRTTGQNEKLF
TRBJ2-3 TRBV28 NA ASSFRGVTDTQY
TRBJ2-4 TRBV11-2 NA ASSGIRTAKNIQY
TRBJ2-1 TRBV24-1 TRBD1 ATGTLQGVDEQF
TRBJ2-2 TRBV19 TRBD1 ASSTTGAGELF
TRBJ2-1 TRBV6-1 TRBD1 ASTGTGGNAQF
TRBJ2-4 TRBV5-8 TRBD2 ASSLGLAEIQY
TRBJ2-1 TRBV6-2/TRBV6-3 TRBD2 ASKGRREWRNEQF
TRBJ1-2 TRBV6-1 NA ASNPDKNYGYT
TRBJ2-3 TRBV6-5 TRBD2 ASSLGGRLTDTQY
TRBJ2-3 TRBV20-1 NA SASFQAGEGDTQY
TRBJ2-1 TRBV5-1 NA ASSPSQYNEQF
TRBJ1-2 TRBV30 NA AWSLQSNYGYT
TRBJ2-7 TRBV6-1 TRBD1 ASNHRGAYEQY
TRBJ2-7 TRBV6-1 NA ASSEAPDGYEQY
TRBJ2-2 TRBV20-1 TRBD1 SAELQGADLGELF